Sequencing of this T cell receptor (beta chain) was carried out in a study of T cells in Graves' hyperthyroidism and ophthalmopathy. About the study: Initial diagnosis, before any treatment, was when peripheral blood was collected.

This clonotype was seen repeatedly, ten times or more. TCR beta CDR3 sequences were amplified from RNA transcripts. The HTBI primer set drove a first-round RT-PCR of the TCR CDR3. Using its own MiXCR run on the multiplex PCR reads, TCRdb lists one record per CDR3 protein. The top ten clones hold approximately 7.5% of a sample with around 420,000 distinct CDR3 sequences, 15% to 19% of them seen once. Germline assignment: CDR1 MDHEN and CDR2 SYDVKM. V was pared by 6 bases and J by 4 bases, with 6 bases of the junction left unmatched. The CDR3 loop spans 14 amino acids. This rearrangement joins TRBV28 to TRBJ2-5; 9 bases agree with TRBD2. The source material was blood. This sequence was found in a woman in her late teens or twenties with Graves' hyperthyroidism. This chain's CDR3 is CASSGGGASETQYF. In DNA, the CDR3 is TGTGCCAGCAGCGGCGGGGGGGCTTCAGAGACCCAGTACTTC.